The next 14 T cell receptor beta chains were all read from a single sample in a study of blood T cell repertoires in COVID-19 (dated by TCRdb to between 2020 and 2021). To prepare the library, the immunoSEQ multiplex PCR assay was applied. TCRdb stores this immuneACCESS table with in-frame sequences only. Part of the clones is absent; in the studies checked, under half of the shortfall reflects unresolved V genes, and no reason is known for the rest. The sample records around 330,000 clones, approximately 88% of which are singletons. 1.5% to 2% of the sample goes to the ten largest clones. The specimen sequenced was peripheral blood. These receptors originate from a woman aged 25 to 45 with COVID-19, enrolled during active disease.

This chain joins TRBV11-2 and TRBJ2-5; D not certain. V lost 8 bases and J lost 2, with 6 bases in between. Germline-derived CDR1 and CDR2 are SGHAT and FQNNGV. The CDR3 is 11 residues long. The CDR3 nucleotides are TGTGCCAGCGAGAGACAAGAGACCCAGTACTTC. The encoded protein is CASERQETQYF. The variable domain in full, with the rest retrieved from reference TRBV11-2 and TRBJ2-5, is EAGVAQSPRYKIIEKRQSVAFWCNPISGHATLYWYQQILGQGPKLLIQFQNNGVVDDSQLPKDRFSAERLKGVDSTLKIQPAKLEDSAVYLCASERQETQYFGPGTRLLVL.

The V call is TRBV12-3 or TRBV12-4, the J call TRBJ2-1, with D possibly being TRBD2 (5 bases). V dropped 3 bases and J dropped 3 bases, with 6 bases sitting between them. The CDR3 covers 13 residues. The CDR3 bases are TGTGCCAGCAGTTTCAGCGGCTACAATGAGCAGTTCTTC. It yields the protein CASSFSGYNEQFF.

The V call is TRBV5-6, the J call TRBJ2-1; TRBD2 might be the D (6 bases). The CDR3 has 14 residues. Per the germline V gene, CDR1 is SGHDT and CDR2 is YYEEEE. Trimming stripped 0 bases from V and 5 bases from J, with 9 bases between. The CDR3 region is CASSLGSGHNEQFF. CDR3 nucleotide sequence: TGTGCCAGCAGCTTGGGTAGCGGCCACAATGAGCAGTTCTTC.

This clone has only one observation. The chain carries TRBV5-5 and TRBJ2-2; TRBD1 aligns across 9 bases. This CDR3 has 15 amino acids. Germline CDR1 reads SGHKS; CDR2 reads YYEKEE (reference sequence). J gave up 7 bases and V 4 bases, and 8 bases lay outside the gene matches. Here the CDR3 DNA reads TGTGCCAGCAGCCGAACAGGGGGCAGCGACGGGGAGCTGTTTTTT. Translation gives CASSRTGGSDGELFF.

This chain uses TRBV4-3 with TRBJ1-4; the match to TRBD1 covers 11 bases. V shed 0 bases, J shed 6 bases, and the junction held 3 bases outside the gene matches. Germline CDR1 is LGHNA and CDR2 is YSLEER. The CDR3 covers 16 residues. The CDR3 region has the DNA TGCGCCAGCAGCCAAGATGTGGGACAGGGGGATGAAAAACTGTTTTTT. It translates to CASSQDVGQGDEKLFF.

The genes are TRBV18 and TRBJ1-6; D unclear. The CDR3 loop spans 16 amino acids. Germline V gene lookup returns CDR1 KGHSH and CDR2 LQKENI. V lost 0 bases and J 9 bases, leaving 15 bases between the germline ends. The CDR3 DNA reads as TGTGCCAGCTCACCACCGTCGGAGCCCCTAGGTTCACCCCTCCACTTT. This sequence encodes CASSPPSEPLGSPLHF.

J is TRBJ1-6 and V is TRBV6-5; D may be TRBD1 (5 bases). Trimming pared 6 bases from V and 7 bases from J, leaving 16 bases between. CDR3 length: 15 residues. CDR1 is MNHEY and CDR2 is SVGAGI in the germline V gene. The CDR3 region is CASSPMAGPNSPLHF. DNA for the CDR3: TGTGCCAGCAGCCCCATGGCAGGGCCCAATTCACCCCTCCACTTT.

V gene TRBV6-5 combines with J gene TRBJ2-7; 10 bases line up with TRBD1. Germline CDR1 reads MNHEY; CDR2 reads SVGAGI. This CDR3 contains 14 residues. V shed 6 bases and J 4 bases; nucleotides not matched to a gene: 6. This CDR3 is CASSRDRGAYEQYV. The CDR3 bases are TGTGCCAGCAGCCGGGACAGGGGAGCGTACGAGCAGTACGTC.

The V gene is TRBV6-5, the J gene TRBJ1-2; D ambiguous. V was pared by 0 bases and J by 6 bases, with 14 bases between. The CDR3 extends over 15 amino acids. The germline V gene has CDR1 MNHEY and CDR2 SVGAGI. The CDR3 is CASSYSMVTKNGYTF. CDR3 in DNA: TGTGCCAGCAGTTACTCGATGGTGACAAAGAATGGCTACACCTTC.

V and J are TRBV18 and TRBJ1-2, with 8 positions matching TRBD1. The CDR3 spans 18 residues. V shed 1 base and J 4 bases; nucleotides not matched to a gene: 14. CDR1 and CDR2 (germline): KGHSH, LQKENI. The CDR3 DNA is TGTGCCAGCTCACCACTTCCGCAGGGGGCGAAAGAGGCCTATGGCTACACCTTC. Amino acid sequence: CASSPLPQGAKEAYGYTF.

V and J are TRBV5-1 and TRBJ1-4; D may be TRBD1 (5 bases). The CDR3 is made up of 14 amino acids. Germline loops: CDR1 SGHRS, CDR2 YFSETQ. The V and J ends lost 7 bases and 0 bases respectively, with 10 bases between them. The CDR3 spells CASAQGATNEKLFF. The CDR3 nucleotides are TGCGCCAGCGCCCAGGGTGCAACTAATGAAAAACTGTTTTTT.

The rearrangement uses TRBV2 and TRBJ1-5, with 8 bases fitting TRBD1. J gave up 4 bases and V 6 bases, and 8 bases lay outside the gene matches. The CDR3 covers 15 residues. The germline gives CDR1 SNHLY, CDR2 FYNNEI. Written as DNA, the CDR3 is TGTGCCAGCAGCGCAGACAGGGGTTGGAATCAGCCCCAGCATTTT. Residues: CASSADRGWNQPQHF.

The chain employs TRBV14 and TRBJ1-2; TRBD1 matches 8 bases. The CDR3 has 16 residues. V shed 2 bases, J shed 8 bases, and the junction held 13 bases outside the gene matches. Germline assignment: CDR1 SGHDN and CDR2 FVKESK. CDR3 in DNA: TGTGCCAGCAGCCAACGAGACAGGGGATCCCTCTTCGGCTACACCTTC. Amino acids: CASSQRDRGSLFGYTF.

V is TRBV4-2 and J is TRBJ2-7; D unclear. V lost 0 bases and J 0 bases, leaving 6 bases between the germline ends. This CDR3 contains 14 residues. The germline V gene encodes CDR1 LGHNA and CDR2 YNFKEQ. The CDR3 spells CASSQDWSSYEQYF. In DNA form, the CDR3 reads TGTGCCAGCAGCCAAGATTGGAGCTCCTACGAGCAGTACTTC.